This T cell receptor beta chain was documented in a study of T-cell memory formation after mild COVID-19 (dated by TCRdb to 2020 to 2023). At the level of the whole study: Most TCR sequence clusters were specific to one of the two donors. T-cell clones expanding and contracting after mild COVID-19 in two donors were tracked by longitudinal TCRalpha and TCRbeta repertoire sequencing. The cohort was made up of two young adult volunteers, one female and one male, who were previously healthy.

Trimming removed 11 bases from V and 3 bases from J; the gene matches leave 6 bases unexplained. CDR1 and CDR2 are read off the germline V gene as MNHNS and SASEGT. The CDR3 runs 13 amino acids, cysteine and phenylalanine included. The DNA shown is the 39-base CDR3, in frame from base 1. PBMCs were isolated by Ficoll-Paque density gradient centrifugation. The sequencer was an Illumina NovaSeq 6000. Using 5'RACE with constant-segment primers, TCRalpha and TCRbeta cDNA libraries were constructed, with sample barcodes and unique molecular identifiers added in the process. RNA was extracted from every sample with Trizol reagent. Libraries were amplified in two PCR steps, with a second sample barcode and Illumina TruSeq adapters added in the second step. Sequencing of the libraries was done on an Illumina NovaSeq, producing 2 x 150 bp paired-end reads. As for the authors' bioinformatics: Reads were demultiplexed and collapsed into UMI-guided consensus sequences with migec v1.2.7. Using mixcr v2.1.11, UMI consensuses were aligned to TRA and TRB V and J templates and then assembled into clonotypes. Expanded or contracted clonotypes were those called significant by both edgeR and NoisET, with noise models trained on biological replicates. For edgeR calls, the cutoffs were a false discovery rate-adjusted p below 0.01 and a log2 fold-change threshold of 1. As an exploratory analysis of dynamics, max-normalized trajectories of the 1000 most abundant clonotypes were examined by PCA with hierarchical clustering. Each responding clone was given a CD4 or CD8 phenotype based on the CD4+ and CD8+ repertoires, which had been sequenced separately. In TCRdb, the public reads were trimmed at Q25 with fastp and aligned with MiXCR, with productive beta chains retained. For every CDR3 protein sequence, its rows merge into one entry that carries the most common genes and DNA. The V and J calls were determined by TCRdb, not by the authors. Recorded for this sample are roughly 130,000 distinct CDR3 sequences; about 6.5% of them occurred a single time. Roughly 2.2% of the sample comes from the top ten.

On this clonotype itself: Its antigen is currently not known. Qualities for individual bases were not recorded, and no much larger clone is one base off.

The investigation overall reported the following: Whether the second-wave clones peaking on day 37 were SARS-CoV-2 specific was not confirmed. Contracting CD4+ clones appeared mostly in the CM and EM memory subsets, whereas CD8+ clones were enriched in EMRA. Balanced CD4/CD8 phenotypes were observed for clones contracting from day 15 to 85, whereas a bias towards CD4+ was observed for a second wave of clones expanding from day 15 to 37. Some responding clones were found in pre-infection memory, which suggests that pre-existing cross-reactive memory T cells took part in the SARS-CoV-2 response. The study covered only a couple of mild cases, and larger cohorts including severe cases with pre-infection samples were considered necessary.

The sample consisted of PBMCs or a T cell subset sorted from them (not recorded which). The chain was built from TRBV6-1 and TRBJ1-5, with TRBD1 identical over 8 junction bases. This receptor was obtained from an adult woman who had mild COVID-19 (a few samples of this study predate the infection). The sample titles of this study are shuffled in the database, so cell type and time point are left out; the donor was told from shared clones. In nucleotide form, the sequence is TGTGCCCACGGGGACAGGATCAATCAGCCCCAGCATTTT. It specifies CAHGDRINQPQHF.